The clone carrying this T cell receptor beta chain has more than one count but fewer than ten. Its antigen is as yet unknown. The repertoire was sequenced with immunoSEQ multiplex PCR; TCRdb's copy has only in-frame clones and lacks some. The sample lists some 450,000 clones; about 90% were seen once. Treatment denoted: 19 received Ad26.COV2.S at low or high dose, single or two shots; roughly five received placebo; per-sample allocation not given. Sampling happened 63 days after the first vaccine or placebo injection. Aged 18-55 years, donor was enrolled in Boston in the early 2020s. This vaccine is an Ad26 vector that expresses the Wuhan-strain SARS-CoV-2 spike. The sample is drawn from a study of Ad26.COV2.S vaccination and SARS-CoV-2 variants. Study at large: Intramuscularly, Ad26.COV2.S was given either once or twice, 56 days apart.

Per the germline V gene, CDR1 is DFQATT and CDR2 is SNEGSKA (reference sequence). The CDR3 extends over 15 amino acids. The V gene lost 3 bases and the J gene lost 2 bases, with 14 bases spanning the gap. Points from the study as a whole: The TCR-based breadth and depth measures might underestimate overall T cell responses.

The material sequenced was peripheral blood, taken in a trial of Ad26.COV2.S vaccine versus placebo. J is TRBJ2-1 and V is TRBV20-1, with no clear D. The sequence came from a person between 18 and 65 years old who received the Ad26.COV2.S COVID-19 vaccine or a placebo. The CDR3 here is CSASPPVATYNEQFF. DNA of the CDR3: TGCAGTGCTAGTCCCCCTGTGGCGACCTACAATGAGCAGTTCTTC.